This is a list of T cell receptor beta chains from one sample in a study of blood T cell repertoires in COVID-19. The table came from immunoSEQ multiplex PCR; TCRdb's copy has only in-frame clones and leaves some out. This sample carries 110,000 to 150,000 clones, 75% to 90% of them seen once, and the ten largest clones take approximately 3.5%. Source material: peripheral blood. Receptors originate from a man between 65 and 79 years old who had recovered from COVID-19. CDR3s include the opening cysteine and the closing phenylalanine or tryptophan. Fields, in order: clone size, J gene, D gene, V gene, CDR3 protein, CDR3 DNA. D genes are given only for firm matches. Clone size is not always given. Where it is, it says once, few, many or a class for expanded clones.

abundance: .
j_gene: TRBJ1-2
d_gene: .
v_gene: TRBV27
CDR3aa: CASRPGETANYGYTF
CDR3nt: TGTGCCAGCAGGCCCGGCGAGACAGCTAACTATGGCTACACCTTC

abundance: .
j_gene: TRBJ1-2
d_gene: .
v_gene: TRBV29-1
CDR3aa: CSVSPPLSQGVGYYGYTF
CDR3nt: TGCAGCGTCTCCCCCCCCCTTTCCCAGGGTGTTGGATACTATGGCTACACCTTC

abundance: .
j_gene: TRBJ2-7
d_gene: TRBD2
v_gene: TRBV4-3
CDR3aa: CASSQDSGTRYEQYF
CDR3nt: TGCGCCAGCAGCCAAGATTCCGGGACTAGATACGAGCAGTACTTC

abundance: .
j_gene: TRBJ2-5
d_gene: .
v_gene: TRBV3-1/TRBV3-2
CDR3aa: CASSQDRGSTRETQYF
CDR3nt: TGTGCCAGCAGCCAAGATAGGGGCAGTACGAGGGAGACCCAGTACTTC

abundance: .
j_gene: TRBJ2-1
d_gene: TRBD2
v_gene: TRBV7-9
CDR3aa: CASSLTRAGGIYNEQFF
CDR3nt: TGTGCCAGCAGCCTAACTAGAGCGGGAGGTATCTACAATGAGCAGTTCTTC

abundance: few
j_gene: TRBJ2-7
d_gene: TRBD2
v_gene: TRBV19
CDR3aa: CASISRIAGGYEQYF
CDR3nt: TGTGCCAGTATTAGTCGAATAGCGGGAGGGTACGAGCAGTACTTC

abundance: once
j_gene: TRBJ2-2
d_gene: TRBD2
v_gene: TRBV3-1/TRBV3-2
CDR3aa: CASSQEGRLAGVGGTGELFF
CDR3nt: TGTGCCAGCAGCCAAGAAGGAAGGCTAGCGGGAGTCGGGGGCACCGGGGAGCTGTTTTTT

abundance: .
j_gene: TRBJ2-7
d_gene: .
v_gene: TRBV29-1
CDR3aa: CSVEVAGVEQYF
CDR3nt: TGCAGCGTTGAAGTAGCCGGGGTCGAGCAGTACTTC

abundance: .
j_gene: TRBJ2-5
d_gene: .
v_gene: TRBV30
CDR3aa: CAWSGLLAELQETQYF
CDR3nt: TGTGCCTGGAGTGGGTTGCTGGCGGAACTGCAAGAGACCCAGTACTTC

abundance: .
j_gene: TRBJ2-1
d_gene: TRBD2
v_gene: TRBV12-3/TRBV12-4
CDR3aa: CASSGRLNEQFF
CDR3nt: TGTGCCAGCAGCGGGAGGCTCAATGAGCAGTTCTTC

abundance: many
j_gene: TRBJ1-5
d_gene: .
v_gene: TRBV27
CDR3aa: CASSREGGIQPQHF
CDR3nt: TGTGCCAGCAGTCGGGAGGGGGGGATCCAGCCCCAGCATTTT

abundance: .
j_gene: TRBJ2-2
d_gene: TRBD1
v_gene: TRBV30
CDR3aa: CAWRMTGTGNTGELFF
CDR3nt: TGTGCCTGGAGAATGACCGGGACAGGGAACACCGGGGAGCTGTTTTTT

abundance: .
j_gene: TRBJ1-1
d_gene: TRBD1
v_gene: TRBV6-5
CDR3aa: CASLGQGATEAFF
CDR3nt: TGTGCCAGCTTGGGACAGGGGGCAACTGAAGCTTTCTTT

abundance: .
j_gene: TRBJ2-4
d_gene: TRBD2
v_gene: TRBV3-1/TRBV3-2
CDR3aa: CASSSTSGSDIQYF
CDR3nt: TGTGCCAGCAGCAGCACTAGCGGGAGTGACATTCAGTACTTC

abundance: once
j_gene: TRBJ2-7
d_gene: .
v_gene: TRBV18
CDR3aa: CASSPPSGQSYEQYF
CDR3nt: TGTGCCAGCTCACCACCGAGTGGTCAATCCTACGAGCAGTACTTC

abundance: .
j_gene: TRBJ2-1
d_gene: TRBD2
v_gene: TRBV2
CDR3aa: CASSEGLAGYNEQFF
CDR3nt: TGTGCCAGCAGTGAAGGCCTAGCGGGATACAATGAGCAGTTCTTC

abundance: .
j_gene: TRBJ2-5
d_gene: .
v_gene: TRBV9
CDR3aa: CASSVTSGLLETQYF
CDR3nt: TGTGCCAGCAGCGTAACTTCAGGACTTTTAGAGACCCAGTACTTC

abundance: .
j_gene: TRBJ2-2
d_gene: .
v_gene: TRBV5-4
CDR3aa: CASSLGQYTGELFF
CDR3nt: TGTGCCAGCAGCTTGGGCCAGTATACCGGGGAGCTGTTTTTT

abundance: .
j_gene: TRBJ2-3
d_gene: TRBD1
v_gene: TRBV7-9
CDR3aa: CASSLLTGGRLTDTQYF
CDR3nt: TGTGCCAGCAGCTTACTAACAGGGGGACGCCTCACAGATACGCAGTATTTT

abundance: .
j_gene: TRBJ1-3
d_gene: .
v_gene: TRBV4-3
CDR3aa: CASSQDATYSGNTIYF
CDR3nt: TGCGCCAGCAGCCAAGATGCCACCTACTCTGGAAACACCATATATTTT

abundance: .
j_gene: TRBJ2-7
d_gene: TRBD2
v_gene: TRBV29-1
CDR3aa: CSVSGLAASYEQYF
CDR3nt: TGCAGCGTTTCGGGACTAGCGGCCTCCTACGAGCAGTACTTC

abundance: .
j_gene: TRBJ2-3
d_gene: .
v_gene: TRBV10-3
CDR3aa: CAISISGSTDTQYF
CDR3nt: TGTGCCATCAGTATTAGCGGAAGCACAGATACGCAGTATTTT

abundance: .
j_gene: TRBJ2-3
d_gene: .
v_gene: TRBV7-8
CDR3aa: CASSPFSDTQYF
CDR3nt: TGTGCCAGCAGCCCCTTCTCAGATACGCAGTATTTT

abundance: .
j_gene: TRBJ2-7
d_gene: TRBD2
v_gene: TRBV10-1
CDR3aa: CASSEGAGAYEQYF
CDR3nt: TGCGCCAGCAGTGAGGGAGCGGGAGCCTACGAGCAGTACTTC

abundance: .
j_gene: TRBJ2-4
d_gene: TRBD1
v_gene: TRBV3-1/TRBV3-2
CDR3aa: CASSPRQGSGGNIQYF
CDR3nt: TGTGCCAGCAGCCCCCGACAGGGGTCTGGGGGAAACATTCAGTACTTC

abundance: .
j_gene: TRBJ2-5
d_gene: .
v_gene: TRBV19
CDR3aa: CASARGHPLETQYF
CDR3nt: TGTGCCAGTGCCAGGGGACACCCCTTAGAGACCCAGTACTTC